The rows below give T cell receptor beta chains drawn from one sample of a study of control samples from healthy donors and cancer patients. The data were produced by immunoSEQ multiplex PCR, yet TCRdb's version contains in-frame clones alone and is incomplete. The sample comprises 75,000 to 100,000 clones, about 85% of which are singletons, and roughly 1.3% rests with the top ten. The sequenced material came from blood. The receptors derive from a woman between 50 and 59 years old in good health. CDR3s include the opening cysteine and the closing phenylalanine or tryptophan. The D gene is left open where the match is weak. Size tells how often a clone was seen (once, few, many) or the class of an expanded clone, and some rows leave it out.

clone_size: -; d_call: -; v_call: TRBV7-9; cdr3_length: 15; j_call: TRBJ2-1; cdr3_aa: CASSLVRPEADEQFF; cdr3_nt: TGTGCCAGCAGCTTGGTGCGTCCGGAGGCGGATGAGCAGTTCTTC
clone_size: once; d_call: TRBD1; v_call: TRBV19; cdr3_length: 14; j_call: TRBJ2-7; cdr3_aa: CASKTTGGSYEQYF; cdr3_nt: TGTGCCAGTAAAACGACAGGGGGATCCTACGAGCAGTACTTC
clone_size: once; d_call: -; v_call: TRBV23-1; cdr3_length: 12; j_call: TRBJ1-1; cdr3_aa: CASTSWEKEAFF; cdr3_nt: TGCGCCAGTACTTCTTGGGAGAAAGAAGCTTTCTTT
clone_size: -; d_call: -; v_call: TRBV29-1; cdr3_length: 13; j_call: TRBJ2-6; cdr3_aa: CSVVVAGANVLTF; cdr3_nt: TGCAGCGTTGTTGTGGCTGGGGCCAACGTCCTGACTTTC
clone_size: -; d_call: -; v_call: TRBV18; cdr3_length: 16; j_call: TRBJ2-1; cdr3_aa: CASSYGGTVSYNEQFF; cdr3_nt: TGTGCCAGCTCATACGGAGGGACGGTTTCCTACAATGAGCAGTTCTTC
clone_size: medium-sized; d_call: -; v_call: TRBV2; cdr3_length: 15; j_call: TRBJ2-7; cdr3_aa: CASSAAGGPTYEQYF; cdr3_nt: TGTGCCAGCAGTGCCGCCGGGGGTCCCACCTACGAGCAGTACTTC
clone_size: -; d_call: TRBD1; v_call: TRBV6-5; cdr3_length: 13; j_call: TRBJ1-2; cdr3_aa: CASTKGTGNGYTF; cdr3_nt: TGTGCCAGCACCAAAGGGACAGGGAATGGCTACACCTTC
clone_size: -; d_call: -; v_call: TRBV11-3; cdr3_length: 15; j_call: TRBJ2-7; cdr3_aa: CASSLDAGGVYEQYF; cdr3_nt: TGTGCCAGCAGCTTAGATGCAGGCGGGGTCTACGAGCAGTACTTC
clone_size: -; d_call: -; v_call: TRBV19; cdr3_length: 14; j_call: TRBJ1-2; cdr3_aa: CASRHRRSNYGYTF; cdr3_nt: TGTGCCAGTCGCCACCGGAGGAGTAACTATGGCTACACCTTC
clone_size: -; d_call: TRBD1; v_call: TRBV18; cdr3_length: 17; j_call: TRBJ2-3; cdr3_aa: CASSRNVDRAFTDTQYF; cdr3_nt: TGTGCCAGCTCACGAAACGTGGACAGGGCATTCACAGATACGCAGTATTTT
clone_size: -; d_call: -; v_call: TRBV28; cdr3_length: 16; j_call: TRBJ2-1; cdr3_aa: CASSLLGGGPYNEQFF; cdr3_nt: TGTGCCAGCAGTTTACTAGGTGGGGGCCCTTACAATGAGCAGTTCTTC
clone_size: -; d_call: TRBD1; v_call: TRBV29-1; cdr3_length: 13; j_call: TRBJ1-1; cdr3_aa: CSVEGTGRLEAFF; cdr3_nt: TGCAGCGTTGAAGGGACAGGGAGATTAGAAGCTTTCTTT
clone_size: once; d_call: -; v_call: TRBV5-4; cdr3_length: 15; j_call: TRBJ2-5; cdr3_aa: CASSLGFVGWETQYF; cdr3_nt: TGTGCCAGCAGCTTGGGGTTTGTAGGGTGGGAGACCCAGTACTTC
clone_size: -; d_call: TRBD1; v_call: TRBV7-9; cdr3_length: 17; j_call: TRBJ1-2; cdr3_aa: CASSSSGTGIYNYGYTF; cdr3_nt: TGTGCCAGCAGCTCCTCCGGGACAGGGATATATAACTATGGCTACACCTTC
clone_size: -; d_call: -; v_call: TRBV7-9; cdr3_length: 13; j_call: TRBJ2-2; cdr3_aa: CASSLLGTGELFF; cdr3_nt: TGTGCCAGCAGCTTACTGGGGACCGGGGAGCTGTTTTTT
clone_size: -; d_call: -; v_call: TRBV18; cdr3_length: 15; j_call: TRBJ1-6; cdr3_aa: CASSPDSGSGSPLHF; cdr3_nt: TGTGCCAGCTCACCAGACTCAGGGTCCGGTTCACCCCTCCACTTT
clone_size: -; d_call: -; v_call: TRBV7-8; cdr3_length: 15; j_call: TRBJ2-1; cdr3_aa: CASSFQGTSYNEQFF; cdr3_nt: TGTGCCAGCAGCTTCCAGGGGACGTCCTACAATGAGCAGTTCTTC
clone_size: few; d_call: -; v_call: TRBV27; cdr3_length: 13; j_call: TRBJ2-7; cdr3_aa: CASSLGLIYEQYF; cdr3_nt: TGTGCCAGCAGTTTAGGTCTAATCTACGAGCAGTACTTC
clone_size: -; d_call: TRBD1; v_call: TRBV28; cdr3_length: 17; j_call: TRBJ1-5; cdr3_aa: CASSGSGTGYSNQPQHF; cdr3_nt: TGTGCCAGCAGTGGCTCCGGGACAGGGTATAGCAATCAGCCCCAGCATTTT
clone_size: -; d_call: TRBD2; v_call: TRBV3-1/TRBV3-2; cdr3_length: 15; j_call: TRBJ2-1; cdr3_aa: CASSQGRDYFNEQFF; cdr3_nt: TGTGCCAGCAGCCAAGGGCGGGACTACTTCAATGAGCAGTTCTTC
clone_size: -; d_call: -; v_call: TRBV20-1; cdr3_length: 10; j_call: TRBJ1-4; cdr3_aa: CSAGEGKLFF; cdr3_nt: TGCAGTGCCGGGGAGGGAAAACTGTTTTTT
clone_size: -; d_call: -; v_call: TRBV19; cdr3_length: 13; j_call: TRBJ1-1; cdr3_aa: CASSIRGSSEAFF; cdr3_nt: TGTGCCAGTAGTATACGGGGTTCCTCTGAAGCTTTCTTT
clone_size: once; d_call: -; v_call: TRBV5-8; cdr3_length: 15; j_call: TRBJ2-1; cdr3_aa: CASSFRGDSYNEQFF; cdr3_nt: TGTGCCAGCAGCTTCCGCGGGGATTCCTACAATGAGCAGTTCTTC
clone_size: once; d_call: -; v_call: TRBV9; cdr3_length: 16; j_call: TRBJ2-3; cdr3_aa: CASSVESGSQGDTQYF; cdr3_nt: TGTGCCAGCAGCGTAGAGTCCGGCAGCCAGGGAGATACGCAGTATTTT
clone_size: -; d_call: -; v_call: TRBV7-2; cdr3_length: 15; j_call: TRBJ1-1; cdr3_aa: CASSFETVMNTEAFF; cdr3_nt: TGTGCCAGCAGCTTCGAAACGGTAATGAACACTGAAGCTTTCTTT
clone_size: -; d_call: -; v_call: TRBV4-3; cdr3_length: 14; j_call: TRBJ2-1; cdr3_aa: CASSQVGRVGEQFF; cdr3_nt: TGCGCCAGCAGCCAAGTTGGGAGAGTGGGTGAGCAGTTCTTC
clone_size: -; d_call: -; v_call: TRBV5-6; cdr3_length: 16; j_call: TRBJ2-3; cdr3_aa: CASSLAVTGSTDTQYF; cdr3_nt: TGTGCCAGCAGCTTGGCGGTAACAGGTAGCACAGATACGCAGTATTTT
clone_size: -; d_call: -; v_call: TRBV6-5; cdr3_length: 13; j_call: TRBJ1-1; cdr3_aa: CASSLQSTLEAFF; cdr3_nt: TGTGCCAGCAGTCTACAGTCCACCCTTGAAGCTTTCTTT
clone_size: few; d_call: -; v_call: TRBV4-1; cdr3_length: 16; j_call: TRBJ1-2; cdr3_aa: CASSHLVRGRNYGYTF; cdr3_nt: TGCGCCAGCAGCCATCTGGTGCGGGGGCGAAACTATGGCTACACCTTC
clone_size: -; d_call: -; v_call: TRBV5-6; cdr3_length: 13; j_call: TRBJ1-3; cdr3_aa: CASSLILRNTIYF; cdr3_nt: TGTGCCAGCAGCCTCATCCTGAGAAACACCATATATTTT
clone_size: -; d_call: -; v_call: TRBV29-1; cdr3_length: 17; j_call: TRBJ2-6; cdr3_aa: CSVEVGVTNSGANVLTF; cdr3_nt: TGCAGCGTTGAAGTGGGGGTGACCAACTCTGGGGCCAACGTCCTGACTTTC
clone_size: -; d_call: -; v_call: TRBV3-1/TRBV3-2; cdr3_length: 16; j_call: TRBJ2-6; cdr3_aa: CASSQQVFSGANVLTF; cdr3_nt: TGTGCCAGCAGCCAACAAGTCTTCTCTGGGGCCAACGTCCTGACTTTC
clone_size: -; d_call: TRBD1; v_call: TRBV4-3; cdr3_length: 16; j_call: TRBJ2-7; cdr3_aa: CASSPADRGPLYEQYF; cdr3_nt: TGCGCCAGCAGCCCAGCGGACAGGGGGCCCTTATACGAGCAGTACTTC
clone_size: once; d_call: -; v_call: TRBV6-5; cdr3_length: 14; j_call: TRBJ2-7; cdr3_aa: CASSYAGLTYEQYF; cdr3_nt: TGTGCCAGCAGTTACGCGGGACTGACCTACGAGCAGTACTTC
clone_size: -; d_call: -; v_call: TRBV9; cdr3_length: 13; j_call: TRBJ2-7; cdr3_aa: CASSPQWGYEQYF; cdr3_nt: TGTGCCAGCAGCCCCCAGTGGGGCTACGAGCAGTACTTC
clone_size: -; d_call: -; v_call: TRBV13; cdr3_length: 15; j_call: TRBJ1-1; cdr3_aa: CASSAGMLLNTEAFF; cdr3_nt: TGTGCCAGCAGCGCTGGCATGCTACTAAACACTGAAGCTTTCTTT
clone_size: -; d_call: -; v_call: TRBV5-4; cdr3_length: 13; j_call: TRBJ2-1; cdr3_aa: CASGSISYNEQFF; cdr3_nt: TGTGCCAGCGGATCAATCTCCTACAATGAGCAGTTCTTC
clone_size: -; d_call: -; v_call: TRBV7-2; cdr3_length: 15; j_call: TRBJ2-1; cdr3_aa: CASSLASATYNEQFF; cdr3_nt: TGTGCCAGCAGCTTGGCTTCCGCCACCTACAATGAGCAGTTCTTC
clone_size: -; d_call: TRBD2; v_call: TRBV5-3; cdr3_length: 15; j_call: TRBJ2-3; cdr3_aa: CARSLSGGATDTQYF; cdr3_nt: TGTGCCAGAAGCTTGAGCGGGGGGGCAACAGATACGCAGTATTTT
clone_size: -; d_call: -; v_call: TRBV2; cdr3_length: 15; j_call: TRBJ2-6; cdr3_aa: CASSYAAAGANVLTF; cdr3_nt: TGTGCCAGCAGTTACGCAGCGGCTGGGGCCAACGTCCTGACTTTC
clone_size: -; d_call: TRBD1; v_call: TRBV5-8; cdr3_length: 15; j_call: TRBJ2-5; cdr3_aa: CASSLTGGAGETQYF; cdr3_nt: TGTGCCAGCAGCTTGACAGGGGGCGCGGGGGAGACCCAGTACTTC
clone_size: -; d_call: TRBD1; v_call: TRBV6-4; cdr3_length: 15; j_call: TRBJ2-2; cdr3_aa: CASRDRGRFTGELFF; cdr3_nt: TGTGCCAGCAGAGACAGGGGGCGCTTCACCGGGGAGCTGTTTTTT
clone_size: -; d_call: -; v_call: TRBV21-1; cdr3_length: 17; j_call: TRBJ2-4; cdr3_aa: CASSPGRGSWDKNIQYF; cdr3_nt: TGTGCCAGCAGCCCCGGGCGGGGAAGTTGGGACAAAAACATTCAGTACTTC
clone_size: -; d_call: -; v_call: TRBV7-3; cdr3_length: 14; j_call: TRBJ2-1; cdr3_aa: CASSLRTASDEQFF; cdr3_nt: TGTGCCAGCAGCCTACGGACAGCTAGCGATGAGCAGTTCTTC
clone_size: -; d_call: -; v_call: TRBV4-3; cdr3_length: 13; j_call: TRBJ1-6; cdr3_aa: CASSGGEYSPLHF; cdr3_nt: TGCGCCAGCAGTGGGGGGGAATATTCACCCCTCCACTTT
clone_size: -; d_call: -; v_call: TRBV6-5; cdr3_length: 12; j_call: TRBJ1-1; cdr3_aa: CASTNYSPEAFF; cdr3_nt: TGTGCCAGCACCAATTACTCTCCTGAAGCTTTCTTT
clone_size: -; d_call: -; v_call: TRBV27; cdr3_length: 13; j_call: TRBJ1-1; cdr3_aa: CASSLGQEGKTFF; cdr3_nt: TGTGCCAGCAGTTTGGGCCAGGAGGGCAAAACTTTCTTT
clone_size: -; d_call: -; v_call: TRBV5-5; cdr3_length: 15; j_call: TRBJ1-4; cdr3_aa: CASSVSGSNNEKLFF; cdr3_nt: TGTGCCAGCAGTGTGTCGGGCTCCAACAATGAAAAACTGTTTTTT
clone_size: -; d_call: -; v_call: TRBV3-1/TRBV3-2; cdr3_length: 15; j_call: TRBJ1-2; cdr3_aa: CASSQESRGAWGYTF; cdr3_nt: TGTGCCAGCAGCCAAGAGAGCCGGGGGGCGTGGGGCTACACCTTC
clone_size: -; d_call: TRBD2; v_call: TRBV19; cdr3_length: 17; j_call: TRBJ2-1; cdr3_aa: CASSIARREGSYNEQFF; cdr3_nt: TGTGCCAGTAGTATAGCTAGGCGGGAGGGATCCTACAATGAGCAGTTCTTC
clone_size: few; d_call: -; v_call: TRBV2; cdr3_length: 11; j_call: TRBJ2-5; cdr3_aa: CASSVRETQYF; cdr3_nt: TGTGCCAGCAGTGTTAGAGAGACCCAGTACTTC
clone_size: few; d_call: -; v_call: TRBV29-1; cdr3_length: 15; j_call: TRBJ2-3; cdr3_aa: CSAETYVRGTDTQYF; cdr3_nt: TGCAGCGCCGAGACGTACGTGCGAGGAACAGATACGCAGTATTTT